This TCR beta chain came from a study of T cells in localized non-small cell lung cancer (TCRdb year 2020). In terms of the full investigation: The study analyzed T cell repertoires of 200 to 250 early-stage NSCLC patients, comparing tumors and uninvolved tumor-adjacent lungs. The cohort consisted of 200 to 300 treatment-naive NSCLC patients whose localized lung tumors had been resected. NSCLC patients had a mean age of roughly 64 years, and 129 were male and 107 female.

Concerning this clone: This receptor's antigen is unknown. Per-nucleotide qualities are absent, and no much larger clonotype sits a single base away.

Study-wide conclusions, independent of this receptor: Uninvolved tumor-adjacent lung showed the highest T cell clonality, higher than tumor, which suggests more focused antigenic responses in the adjacent lung. Because of the exploratory design, TCR variables were selected using unadjusted p-values without false-discovery rate correction. Of the top 100 tumor clones, a median of around 57 were detected in paired uninvolved adjacent lung; under 35 were also among that lung's top 100. Because multi-region tumor sequencing was not done, intratumor heterogeneity could not be ruled out. Longer overall survival was associated with higher blood T cell density, whereas shorter survival was associated with higher adjacent-lung clonality.

For this chain, trimming is 6 bases at the V end and 1 base at the J end, and the number of junction bases without a gene match is 6. CDR1 and CDR2 were assigned from the germline V gene (reference sequence) as MNHEY and SMNVEV. Reading from cysteine to phenylalanine, the CDR3 counts 15 amino acids. Only the CDR3 region is kept as DNA, spanning 45 bases read in frame from base 1. At diagnosis, tumor, uninvolved tumor-adjacent lung and peripheral blood were collected and then preserved as a mix of FFPE and fresh-frozen material. For TCR repertoire profiling, blood samples were analyzed in the form of peripheral blood mononuclear cells. TCR beta CDR3 regions were sequenced from DNA using the immunoSEQ Assay. As for the authors' bioinformatics: T cell density was computed as TCR beta template counts normalized to usable DNA estimated by amplifying housekeeping genes. Richness was estimated with the preseqR package, extrapolating to 400,000 templates for PBMC samples and 120,000 templates for tissue samples. Clonality was taken to be one minus Pielou's evenness. Tissue-enriched TCRs were identified by differential abundance testing using productive amino-acid clonotypes, minimum total count 5 and alpha 0.1. The Jaccard Index and the Morisita Overlap Index were used to measure repertoire overlap between compartments. GLIPH clustered TCR beta CDR3s with public tetramer-defined viral CDR3s; viral motifs required at least three viral sequences plus V-gene enrichment. The table was pulled from immuneACCESS by TCRdb, which kept in-frame rearrangements only. Such tables lose some clones; where checked, under half of the loss comes from unresolved V genes, and the rest has no known cause. That table is the source of V, J and clone size, and D and trimming were worked out from the DNA. The sample has 50,000 to 75,000 clones on record, 80% to 90% of them singletons. The leading ten clones occupy approximately 22% of the sample.

The source of this sequence is a man aged 40 to 70 with stage I squamous cell lung carcinoma. Recombination connected TRBV27 to TRBJ2-7, with 10 bases aligning to TRBD2. Material: peripheral blood, obtained before any cancer treatment. The sequence in DNA is TGTGCCAGCAGGGCTAGCGGGAGAGGATCCTACGAGCAGTACTTC. Its product reads: CASRASGRGSYEQYF.